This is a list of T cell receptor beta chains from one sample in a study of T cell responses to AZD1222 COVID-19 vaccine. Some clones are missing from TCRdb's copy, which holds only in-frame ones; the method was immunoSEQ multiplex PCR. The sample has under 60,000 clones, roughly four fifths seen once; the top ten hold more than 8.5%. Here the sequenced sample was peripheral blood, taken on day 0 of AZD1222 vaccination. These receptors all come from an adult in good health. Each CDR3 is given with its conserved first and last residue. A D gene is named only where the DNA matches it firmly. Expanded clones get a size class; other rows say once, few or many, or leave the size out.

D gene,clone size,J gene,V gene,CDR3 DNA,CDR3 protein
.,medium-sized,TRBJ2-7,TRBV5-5,TGTGCCAGCAGCTTGTGGGACACATCCTACGAGCAGTACTTC,CASSLWDTSYEQYF
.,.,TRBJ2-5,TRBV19,TGTGCCAGTAGTATAGATTGGGTTTCCGAGACCCAGTACTTC,CASSIDWVSETQYF
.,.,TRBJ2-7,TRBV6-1,TGTGCCAGCAGTGAAGTCACCTACGAGCAGTACTTC,CASSEVTYEQYF
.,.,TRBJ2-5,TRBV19,TGTGCCAGTAGTATGTTGCAAGAGACCCAGTACTTC,CASSMLQETQYF
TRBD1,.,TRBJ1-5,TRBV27,TGTGCCAGCAGAATCGGACAGGTTAGCAATCAGCCCCAGCATTTT,CASRIGQVSNQPQHF
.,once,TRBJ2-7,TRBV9,TGTGCCAGCAGCCCTGTGGGAGCGGCATACGAGCAGTACTTC,CASSPVGAAYEQYF
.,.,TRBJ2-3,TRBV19,TGTGCCAGTAGTATAGCGGGGATAGGCACAGATACGCAGTATTTT,CASSIAGIGTDTQYF
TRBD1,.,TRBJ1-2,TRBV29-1,TGCAGCGCAACAGGGGGCGGGCTTTCCAACTATGGCTACACCTTC,CSATGGGLSNYGYTF
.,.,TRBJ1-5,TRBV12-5,TGTGCTAGTGGTTTGTCTACGGGGGGCAATCAGCCCCAGCATTTT,CASGLSTGGNQPQHF
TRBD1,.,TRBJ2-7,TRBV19,TGTGCCAGTAGTTTAGCCCGGACAGGGGTTCTAGGCGAGCAGTACTTC,CASSLARTGVLGEQYF
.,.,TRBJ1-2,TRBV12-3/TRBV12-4,TGTGCCAGCAGTTTGGTCGGAAGTGGCTACACCTTC,CASSLVGSGYTF
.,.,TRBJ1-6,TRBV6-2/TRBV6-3,TGTGCCAGCAGACCTCGACAGCTTTATAATTCACCCCTCCACTTT,CASRPRQLYNSPLHF
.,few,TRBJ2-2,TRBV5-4,TGTGCCAGCAGCTTGGTTGCTGCTGACGGGGAGCTGTTTTTT,CASSLVAADGELFF
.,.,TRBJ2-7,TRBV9,TGTGCCAGCAGCCCACATGGGGACATCTACGAGCAGTACTTC,CASSPHGDIYEQYF
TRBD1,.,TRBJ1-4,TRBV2,TGTGCCAGCAGTACACTTCGAACAGGGGTTGGGGAAAAACTGTTTTTT,CASSTLRTGVGEKLFF
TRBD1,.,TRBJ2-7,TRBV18,TGTGCCAGCTCACAAGACCAGGGGGATGAGCAGTACTTC,CASSQDQGDEQYF
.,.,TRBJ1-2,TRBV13,TGTGCCATCAAGACAGGTGCTAGTAACTATGGCTACACCTTC,CAIKTGASNYGYTF
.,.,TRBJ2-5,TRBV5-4,TGTGCCAGCAGCTCACTAGGTCAAGAGACCCAGTACTTC,CASSSLGQETQYF
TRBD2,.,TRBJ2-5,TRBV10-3,TGTGCCATCAGTGGGGAACTAGCGGGCGAGACCCAGTACTTC,CAISGELAGETQYF
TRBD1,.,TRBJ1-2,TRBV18,TGTGCCAGCTCACCATCGTCACAGGGGGACTATGGCTACACCTTC,CASSPSSQGDYGYTF
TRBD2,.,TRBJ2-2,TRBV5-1,TGCGCCAGCAACCGAAGACTAGCGGGCTCGACCGGGGAGCTGTTTTTT,CASNRRLAGSTGELFF
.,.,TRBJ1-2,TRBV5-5,TGTGCCAGCAGCCGTCTGGGAAACTATGGCTACACCTTC,CASSRLGNYGYTF
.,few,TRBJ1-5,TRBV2,TGTGCCACCTCAAAAGAGGGCAATCAGCCCCAGCATTTT,CATSKEGNQPQHF
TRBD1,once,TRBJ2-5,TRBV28,TGTGCCAGCAAATGGACAGGTGGGGAGACCCAGTACTTC,CASKWTGGETQYF
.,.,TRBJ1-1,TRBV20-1,TGCAGTGCTAGTAACAGGATGAACACTGAAGCTTTCTTT,CSASNRMNTEAFF
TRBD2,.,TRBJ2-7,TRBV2,TGTGCCAGCATTGGGACTAGCGGGAGGGCTGCTGGGGACGAGCAGTACTTC,CASIGTSGRAAGDEQYF
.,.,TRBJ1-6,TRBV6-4,TGTGCCAGCAGTGACTCGAGAAATTCACCCCTCCACTTT,CASSDSRNSPLHF
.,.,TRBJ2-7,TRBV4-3,TGCGCCAGCAGCCAAGATAGGATGTACGAGCAGTACTTC,CASSQDRMYEQYF
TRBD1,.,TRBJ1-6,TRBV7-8,TGTGCCAGCAGCTACGGACAGGGGTTAGGGTCACCCCTCCACTTT,CASSYGQGLGSPLHF
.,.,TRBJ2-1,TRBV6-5,TGTGCCAGCACGGGGGCAGGGTTGAAAAACAATGAGCAGTTCTTC,CASTGAGLKNNEQFF
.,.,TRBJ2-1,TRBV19,TGTGCCAGCTCGGACTACCCGCGGTATGAGCAGTTCTTC,CASSDYPRYEQFF
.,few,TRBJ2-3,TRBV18,TGTGCCAGCTCACTTTTCACGGGGGCGATCGCAGATACGCAGTATTTT,CASSLFTGAIADTQYF
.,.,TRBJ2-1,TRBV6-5,TGTGCCAGCAACGGTGGGGGCCTGGGCGAGCAGTTCTTC,CASNGGGLGEQFF
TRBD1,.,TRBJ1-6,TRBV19,TGTGCCAGTAGTACACTCGGACAGGGGGAAACCTATAATTCACCCCTCCACTTT,CASSTLGQGETYNSPLHF
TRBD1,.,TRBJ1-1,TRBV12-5,TGTGCTAGTGGCATGACAGGGCGCACTGAAGCTTTCTTT,CASGMTGRTEAFF
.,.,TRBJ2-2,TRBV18,TGTGCCAGCTCACCTTCACAGTCGAACACCGGGGAGCTGTTTTTT,CASSPSQSNTGELFF
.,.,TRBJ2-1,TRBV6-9,TGTGCCAGCAGTTCATCGGTCCGAGTGAATGAGCAGTTCTTC,CASSSSVRVNEQFF
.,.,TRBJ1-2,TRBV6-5,TGTGCCAGCAGACAACAGTTAGCTAACTATGGCTACACCTTC,CASRQQLANYGYTF
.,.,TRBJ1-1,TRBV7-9,TGTGCCAGCAGCTTAGTTTTCACTGAAGCTTTCTTT,CASSLVFTEAFF
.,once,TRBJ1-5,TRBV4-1,TGCGCCAGCAGCCAAGAAAACAGAGCGTTTCAGCCCCAGCATTTT,CASSQENRAFQPQHF
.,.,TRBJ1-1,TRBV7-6,TGTGCCAGCAGCTTAGCCCCGGGAGAAGGCACTGAAGCTTTCTTT,CASSLAPGEGTEAFF
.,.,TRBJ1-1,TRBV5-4,TGTGCCAGCAGCGTCGTGAGGGGGACTGAAGCTTTCTTT,CASSVVRGTEAFF
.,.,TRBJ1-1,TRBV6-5,TGTGCCAGCTCGCTAGGTGAAGCTTTCTTT,CASSLGEAFF
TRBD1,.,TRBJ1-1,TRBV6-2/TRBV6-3,TGTGCCAGCAGCCAAGGGACAGGGCTGGCTTTCTTT,CASSQGTGLAFF
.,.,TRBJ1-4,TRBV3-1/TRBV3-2,TGTGCCAGCAGCCAGGGTAATGAAAAACTGTTTTTT,CASSQGNEKLFF
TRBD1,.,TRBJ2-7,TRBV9,TGTGCCAGCAGCGCGTCCCCGGGACAGGGCTACGAGCAGTACTTC,CASSASPGQGYEQYF
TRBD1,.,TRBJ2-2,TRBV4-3,TGCGCCAGCAGCCAAGACGCCCAGGGGGCCTCAGGGGAGCTGTTTTTT,CASSQDAQGASGELFF
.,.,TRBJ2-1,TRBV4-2,TGTGCCAGCAGCCAAGATAATGGAAATAATGAGCAGTTCTTC,CASSQDNGNNEQFF
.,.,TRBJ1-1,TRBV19,TGTGCCAGTAGTCCCGGACATGCATTTTTCCGGAACACTGAAGCTTTCTTT,CASSPGHAFFRNTEAFF
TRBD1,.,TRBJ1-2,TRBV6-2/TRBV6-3,TGTGCCAGCAGTTACCTGGACAGGGTCGGCTACACCTTC,CASSYLDRVGYTF
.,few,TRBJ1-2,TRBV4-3,TGCGCCAGCAGCCAATCAGGAGGGGGGTACTATGGCTACACCTTC,CASSQSGGGYYGYTF
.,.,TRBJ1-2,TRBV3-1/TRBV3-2,TGTGCCAGCAGCCAAGGACAGGCCCATCCATATGGCTACACCTTC,CASSQGQAHPYGYTF
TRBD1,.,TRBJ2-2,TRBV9,TGTGCCAGCAGCGTTGGGACAGTCACCGGGGAGCTGTTTTTT,CASSVGTVTGELFF
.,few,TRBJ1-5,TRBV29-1,TGCAGCGGCGGGACACCACTCCATAGCAATCAGCCCCAGCATTTT,CSGGTPLHSNQPQHF
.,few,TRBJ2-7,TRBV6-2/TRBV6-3,TGTGCCAGCAGTTGGACAGCCTACGAGCAGTACTTC,CASSWTAYEQYF